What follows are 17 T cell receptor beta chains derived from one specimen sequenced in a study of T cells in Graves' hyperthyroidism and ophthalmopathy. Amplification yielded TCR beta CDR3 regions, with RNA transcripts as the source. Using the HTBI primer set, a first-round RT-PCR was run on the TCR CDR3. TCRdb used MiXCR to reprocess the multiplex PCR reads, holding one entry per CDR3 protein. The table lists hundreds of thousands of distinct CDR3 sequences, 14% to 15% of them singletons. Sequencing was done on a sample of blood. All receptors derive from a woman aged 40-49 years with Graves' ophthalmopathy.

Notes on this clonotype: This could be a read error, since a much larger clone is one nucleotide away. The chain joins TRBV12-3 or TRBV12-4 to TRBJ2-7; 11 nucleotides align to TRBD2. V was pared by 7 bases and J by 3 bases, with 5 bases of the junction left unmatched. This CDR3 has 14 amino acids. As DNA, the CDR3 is TGTGCCAGCACCCAACTAGCGGGAGTCTACGAGCAGTACTTC. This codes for CASTQLAGVYEQYF.

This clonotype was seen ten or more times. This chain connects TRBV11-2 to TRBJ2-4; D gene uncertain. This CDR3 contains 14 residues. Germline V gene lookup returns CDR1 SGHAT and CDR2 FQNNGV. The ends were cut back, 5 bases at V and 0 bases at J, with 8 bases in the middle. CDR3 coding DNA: TGTGCCAGCAGCCCAGAGCTAGCCAAAAACATTCAGTACTTC. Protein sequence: CASSPELAKNIQYF.

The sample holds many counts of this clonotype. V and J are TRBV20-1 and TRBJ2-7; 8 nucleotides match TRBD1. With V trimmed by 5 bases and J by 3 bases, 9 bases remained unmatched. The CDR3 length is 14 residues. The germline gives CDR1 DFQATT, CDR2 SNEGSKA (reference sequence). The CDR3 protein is CSARPGQGGYEQYF. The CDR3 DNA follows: TGCAGTGCTCGCCCCGGACAGGGAGGCTACGAGCAGTACTTC.

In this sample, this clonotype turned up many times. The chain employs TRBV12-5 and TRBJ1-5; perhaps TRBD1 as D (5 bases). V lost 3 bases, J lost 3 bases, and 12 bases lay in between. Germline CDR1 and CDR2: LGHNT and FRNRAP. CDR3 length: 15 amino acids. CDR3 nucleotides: TGTGCTAGTGGTTTAATTGGCAGGGTCAATCAGCCCCAGCATTTT. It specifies CASGLIGRVNQPQHF.

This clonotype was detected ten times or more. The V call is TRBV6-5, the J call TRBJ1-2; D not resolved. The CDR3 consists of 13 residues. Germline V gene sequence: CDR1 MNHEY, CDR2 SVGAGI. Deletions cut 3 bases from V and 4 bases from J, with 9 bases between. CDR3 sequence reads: CASSYGGFYGYTF. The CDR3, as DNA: TGTGCCAGCAGTTATGGCGGGTTCTATGGCTACACCTTC.

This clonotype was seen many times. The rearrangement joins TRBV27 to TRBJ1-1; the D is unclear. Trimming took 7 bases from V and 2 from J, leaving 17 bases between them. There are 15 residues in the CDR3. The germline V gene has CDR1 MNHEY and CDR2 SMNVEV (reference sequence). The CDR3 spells CASKVTQAGNTEAFF. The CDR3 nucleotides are TGTGCCAGCAAGGTGACCCAAGCGGGAAACACTGAAGCTTTCTTT.

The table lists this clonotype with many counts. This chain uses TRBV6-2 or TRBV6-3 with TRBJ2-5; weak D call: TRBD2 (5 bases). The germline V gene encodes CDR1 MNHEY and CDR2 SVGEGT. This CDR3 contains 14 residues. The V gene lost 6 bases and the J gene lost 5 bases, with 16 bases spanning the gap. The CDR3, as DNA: TGTGCCAGCAGGGCCACTGCCCGAGGGGAGACCCAGTACTTC. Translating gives CASRATARGETQYF.

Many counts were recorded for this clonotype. CDR3 sequence (DNA): TGTGCCAGCAGCTCGACTTTGGGGAACATTCAGTACTTC. It encodes CASSSTLGNIQYF. The chain employs TRBV7-9 and TRBJ2-4; no definite D call. CDR1 is SEHNR, CDR2 FQNEAQ, per germline (reference sequence). The CDR3 runs 13 residues. Trimming shortened V by 4 bases and J by 7 bases, and 11 bases separated the two germline ends.

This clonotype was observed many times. The CDR3 region has the DNA TGTGCCACCAGCAAGTCCGGAGGGAAATCTGGAAACACCATATATTTT. Translating gives CATSKSGGKSGNTIYF. The chain uses TRBV15 and TRBJ1-3; no clear D. Trimming shortened V by 4 bases and J by 1 base, and 14 bases separated the two germline ends. Germline assignment: CDR1 LNHNV and CDR2 YYDKDF (reference sequence). CDR3 size: 16 residues.

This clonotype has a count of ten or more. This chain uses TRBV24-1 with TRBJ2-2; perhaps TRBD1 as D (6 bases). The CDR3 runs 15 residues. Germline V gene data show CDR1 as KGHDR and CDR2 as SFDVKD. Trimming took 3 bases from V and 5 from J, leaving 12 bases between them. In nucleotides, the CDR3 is TGTGCCACCAGTGATGACCTCAGGGGAACCGGGGAGCTGTTTTTT. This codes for CATSDDLRGTGELFF.

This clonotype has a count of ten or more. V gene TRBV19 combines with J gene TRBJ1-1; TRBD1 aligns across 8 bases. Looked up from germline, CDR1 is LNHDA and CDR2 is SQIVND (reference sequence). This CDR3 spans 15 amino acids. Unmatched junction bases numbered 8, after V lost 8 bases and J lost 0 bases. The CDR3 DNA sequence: TGTGCCAGTCAGGGACAGGCTTCCATGAACACTGAAGCTTTCTTT. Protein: CASQGQASMNTEAFF. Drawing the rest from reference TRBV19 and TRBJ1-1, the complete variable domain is DGGITQSPKYLFRKEGQNVTLSCEQNLNHDAMYWYRQDPGQGLRLIYYSQIVNDFQKGDIAEGYSVSREKKESFPLTVTSAQKNPTAFYLCASQGQASMNTEAFFGQGTRLTVV.

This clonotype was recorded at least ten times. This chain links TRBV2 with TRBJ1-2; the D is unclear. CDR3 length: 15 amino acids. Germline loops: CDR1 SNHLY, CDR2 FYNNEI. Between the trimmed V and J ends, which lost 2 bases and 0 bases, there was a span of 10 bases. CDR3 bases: TGTGCCAGCAGTGAATCCAGCCAAACTAACTATGGCTACACCTTC. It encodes CASSESSQTNYGYTF.

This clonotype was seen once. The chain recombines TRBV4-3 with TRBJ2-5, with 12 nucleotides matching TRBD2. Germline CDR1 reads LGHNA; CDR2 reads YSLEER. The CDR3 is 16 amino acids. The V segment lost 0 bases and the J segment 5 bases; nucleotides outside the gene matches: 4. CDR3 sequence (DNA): TGCGCCAGCAGCCAAGACCGACTAGCGGGAGTTGAGACCCAGTACTTC. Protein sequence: CASSQDRLAGVETQYF.

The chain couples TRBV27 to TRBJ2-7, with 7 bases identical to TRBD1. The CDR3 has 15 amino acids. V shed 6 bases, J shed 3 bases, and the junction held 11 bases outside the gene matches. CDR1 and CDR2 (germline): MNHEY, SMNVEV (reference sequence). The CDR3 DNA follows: TGTGCCAGCAGCGTAACAGGGGAAGCCATCTACGAGCAGTACTTC. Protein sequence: CASSVTGEAIYEQYF.

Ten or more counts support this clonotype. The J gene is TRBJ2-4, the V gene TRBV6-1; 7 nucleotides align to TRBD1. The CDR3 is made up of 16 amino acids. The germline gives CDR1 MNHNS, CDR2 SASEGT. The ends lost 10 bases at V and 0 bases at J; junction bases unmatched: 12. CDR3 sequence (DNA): TGTGCCACCAACCAGGGGGTCGGACTAGCCAAAAACATTCAGTACTTC. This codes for CATNQGVGLAKNIQYF.

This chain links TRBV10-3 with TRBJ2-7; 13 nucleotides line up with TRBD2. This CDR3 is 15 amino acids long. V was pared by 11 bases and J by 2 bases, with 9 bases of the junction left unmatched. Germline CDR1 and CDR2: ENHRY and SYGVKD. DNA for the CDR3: TGTGCCGTAGGACTAGCGGGAGTGGGAACCTACGAGCAGTACTTC. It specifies CAVGLAGVGTYEQYF.

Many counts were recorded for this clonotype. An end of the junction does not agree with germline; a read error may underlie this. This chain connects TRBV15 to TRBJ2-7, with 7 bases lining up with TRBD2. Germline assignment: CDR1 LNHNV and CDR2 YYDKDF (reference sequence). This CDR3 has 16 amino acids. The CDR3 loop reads CAISRDGASGTYEQYF. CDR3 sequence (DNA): TGTGCCATCAGCAGAGATGGGGCTAGCGGAACCTACGAGCAGTACTTC.